This T cell receptor (beta chain) was identified during a study of T cells in Graves' hyperthyroidism and ophthalmopathy. Overall study context: Peripheral blood sampling occurred at initial diagnosis, before any treatment.

Germline lookup yields CDR1 MNHNY and CDR2 SVGAGI (reference sequence). This CDR3 has 14 residues. Trimming removed 2 bases from V and 7 bases from J; junction bases left unmatched: 6. This clonotype was detected ten times or more. Patients showing uncontrolled infection, other autoimmune disease, pregnancy or lactation were ineligible. Diagnostic decisions used clinical symptoms, serum thyroxine and TRAb, thyroid ultrasound and orbital computed tomography. TCR beta CDR3 regions were amplified from RNA. First-round RT-PCR targeting the TCR CDR3 was performed with the HTBI primer set. One entry per CDR3 protein, called by TCRdb with MiXCR from the multiplex PCR reads. The sample carries approximately 640,000 distinct CDR3 sequences, about a sixth recorded once.

The source material was blood. The receptor was derived from a woman in her thirties with Graves' hyperthyroidism. J is TRBJ2-7 and V is TRBV6-6; 9 bases are shared with TRBD2. The CDR3 sequence is CASSYRLAVGEQYF. The CDR3 nucleotides read TGTGCCAGCAGTTACCGACTAGCGGTGGGGGAGCAGTACTTC.